This TCR beta chain stems from a study of T cell clusters in autoimmune cytopenias. By frequency, this clonotype is medium-sized. One tube held mixed TRB-A and TRB-B primer pools for touch-down PCR. TCRdb re-called the multiplex PCR reads and gives one entry per CDR3 protein, without DNA. The specimen's table records over 5,000 distinct CDR3 sequences. The CDR3 consists of 13 residues. CDR1 and CDR2 from the germline V gene are LNHNV and YYDKDF (reference sequence). TRB was amplified from approximately 230 ng of peripheral blood genomic DNA per sample. This sample also belongs to another study, concerning T cell repertoires in aging, cancer and after chemotherapy.

Sequenced input: peripheral blood. This sequence was found in a human donor in good health. The chain is built from TRBV15 and TRBJ2-1. This CDR3 reads CATSSLDYNEQFF.